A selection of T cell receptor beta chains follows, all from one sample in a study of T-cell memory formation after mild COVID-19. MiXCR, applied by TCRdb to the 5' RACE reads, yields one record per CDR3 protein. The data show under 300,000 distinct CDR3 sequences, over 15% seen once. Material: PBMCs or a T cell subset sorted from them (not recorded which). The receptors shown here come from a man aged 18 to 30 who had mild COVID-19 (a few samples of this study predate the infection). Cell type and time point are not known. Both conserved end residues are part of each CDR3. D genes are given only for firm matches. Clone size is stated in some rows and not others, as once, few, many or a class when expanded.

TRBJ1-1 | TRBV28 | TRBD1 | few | CASRSSGQGDTEAFF | TGTGCCAGCAGGTCGTCCGGACAGGGGGACACTGAAGCTTTCTTT
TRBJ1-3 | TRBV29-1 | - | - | CSVGGSSGNTIYF | TGCAGCGTGGGAGGGAGCTCTGGAAACACCATATATTTT
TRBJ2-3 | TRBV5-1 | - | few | CASSFGGLRTDTQYF | TGCGCCAGCAGCTTTGGGGGACTCCGCACAGATACGCAGTATTTT
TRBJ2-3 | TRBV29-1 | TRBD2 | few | CSAGGSADTQYF | TGCAGCGCGGGAGGGTCCGCAGATACGCAGTATTTT
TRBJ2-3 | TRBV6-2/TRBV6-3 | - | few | CASSGRALSTDTQYF | TGTGCCAGCAGTGGTAGAGCCCTCAGCACAGATACGCAGTATTTT
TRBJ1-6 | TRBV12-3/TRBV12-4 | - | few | CASSRDRNSPLHF | TGTGCCAGCAGCCGGGACCGAAATTCACCCCTCCACTTT
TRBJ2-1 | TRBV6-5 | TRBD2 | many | CASNLAGGSYNEQFF | TGTGCCAGCAACCTAGCGGGGGGGTCCTACAATGAGCAGTTCTTC
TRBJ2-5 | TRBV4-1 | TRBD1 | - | CASSQDDPSHRGETQYF | TGCGCCAGCAGCCAAGATGACCCCTCCCACAGGGGAGAGACCCAGTACTTC
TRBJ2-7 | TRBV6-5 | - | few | CASRKGLIYEQYF | TGTGCCAGCCGAAAGGGACTGATCTACGAGCAGTACTTC
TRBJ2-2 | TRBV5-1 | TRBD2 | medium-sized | CASSPFGTSGGGTGELFF | TGCGCCAGCAGCCCCTTCGGGACTAGCGGGGGAGGAACCGGGGAGCTGTTTTTT
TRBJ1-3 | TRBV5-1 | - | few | CASRRTAGNTIYF | TGCGCCAGCAGAAGGACAGCTGGAAACACCATATATTTT
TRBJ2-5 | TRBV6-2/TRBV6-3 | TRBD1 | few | CASSPDRGETQYF | TGTGCCAGCAGCCCGGACAGGGGGGAGACCCAGTACTTC
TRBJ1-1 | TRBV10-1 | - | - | CASSELARGTEAFF | TGCGCCAGCAGTGAACTGGCCAGGGGCACTGAAGCTTTCTTT
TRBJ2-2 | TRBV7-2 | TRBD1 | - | CASSLATGGGGELFF | TGTGCCAGCAGCTTAGCTACAGGGGGCGGCGGGGAGCTGTTTTTT
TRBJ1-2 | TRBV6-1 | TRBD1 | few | CASSLNGQAGGYTF | TGTGCCAGCAGTCTAAACGGACAGGCGGGCGGCTACACCTTC
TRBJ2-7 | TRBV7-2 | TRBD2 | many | CASSSLAGGWDYEQYF | TGTGCCAGCAGCTCCTTAGCGGGGGGCTGGGACTACGAGCAGTACTTC
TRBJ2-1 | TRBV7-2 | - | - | CASSLVPGPEQFF | TGTGCCAGCAGCTTAGTCCCAGGCCCAGAGCAGTTCTTC
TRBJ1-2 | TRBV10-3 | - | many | CAISEGGSYGYTF | TGTGCCATCAGTGAAGGAGGTTCCTATGGCTACACCTTC
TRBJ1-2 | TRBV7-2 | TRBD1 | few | CASSPSGTGGNYGYTF | TGTGCCAGCAGCCCCTCCGGGACAGGGGGCAACTATGGCTACACCTTC
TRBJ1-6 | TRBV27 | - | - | CASSGSSYNSPLHF | TGTGCCAGCAGTGGGAGCTCCTATAATTCACCCCTCCACTTT
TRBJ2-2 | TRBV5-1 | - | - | CASSLDGLDTGELFF | TGCGCCAGCAGCTTGGACGGGCTGGACACCGGGGAGCTGTTTTTT
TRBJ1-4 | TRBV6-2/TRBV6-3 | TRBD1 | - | CASRLTGRSQKLFF | TGTGCCAGCAGACTGACAGGGAGGAGTCAAAAACTGTTTTTT
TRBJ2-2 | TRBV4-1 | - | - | CASSQPTGRAGELFF | TGCGCCAGCAGCCAACCCACCGGGCGAGCCGGGGAGCTGTTTTTT
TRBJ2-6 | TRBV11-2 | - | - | CASSPIANSGANVLTF | TGTGCCAGCAGCCCAATTGCGAACTCTGGGGCCAACGTCCTGACTTTC
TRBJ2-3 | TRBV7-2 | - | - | CASSLMLTRGRTQYF | TGTGCCAGCAGCCTAATGCTCACGCGTGGACGTACGCAGTATTTT
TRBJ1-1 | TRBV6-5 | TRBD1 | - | CASRPRTGQAFF | TGTGCCAGCAGACCTCGGACAGGGCAAGCTTTCTTT
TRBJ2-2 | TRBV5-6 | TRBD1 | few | CASRGTVERPGTGELFF | TGTGCCAGCAGGGGGACAGTGGAGCGGCCGGGCACCGGGGAGCTGTTTTTT
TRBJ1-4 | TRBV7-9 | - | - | CASSLRFSTNEKLFF | TGTGCCAGCAGCTTACGTTTTTCAACTAATGAAAAACTGTTTTTT
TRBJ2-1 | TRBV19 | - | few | CASSKLHEQFF | TGTGCCAGTAGTAAGCTCCATGAGCAGTTCTTC
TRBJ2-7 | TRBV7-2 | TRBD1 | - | CASSANRGSHEQYF | TGTGCCAGCAGCGCTAACAGGGGATCGCACGAGCAGTACTTC
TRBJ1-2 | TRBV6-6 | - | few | CASSPRVGEVRGYTF | TGTGCCAGCAGTCCCCGGGTAGGGGAAGTCCGGGGCTACACCTTC
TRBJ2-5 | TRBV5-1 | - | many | CASSIGKLEGTQYF | TGCGCCAGCAGCATTGGGAAACTAGAGGGGACCCAGTACTTC
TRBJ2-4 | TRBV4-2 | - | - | CASSQGDADIQYF | TGTGCCAGCAGCCAAGGGGACGCCGACATTCAGTACTTC
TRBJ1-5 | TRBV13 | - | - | CASSLGGARQPQHF | TGTGCCAGCAGCTTAGGAGGGGCACGGCAGCCCCAGCATTTT
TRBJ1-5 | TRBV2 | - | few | CASIGRDNQPQHF | TGTGCCAGCATAGGGAGGGACAATCAGCCCCAGCATTTT
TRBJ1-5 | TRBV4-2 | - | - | CASSQAGRFNQPQHF | TGTGCCAGCAGCCAAGCTGGCAGATTCAATCAGCCCCAGCATTTT
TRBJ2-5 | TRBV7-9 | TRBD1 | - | CASRTGAVQETQYF | TGTGCCAGCAGGACAGGGGCCGTCCAAGAGACCCAGTACTTC
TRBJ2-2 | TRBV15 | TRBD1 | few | CATSTGQASNTGELFF | TGTGCCACCAGTACCGGACAGGCGTCAAACACCGGGGAGCTGTTTTTT
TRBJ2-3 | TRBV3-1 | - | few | CASSQAGGDTQYF | TGTGCCAGCAGCCAAGCGGGCGGAGATACGCAGTATTTT
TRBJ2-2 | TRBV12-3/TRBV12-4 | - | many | CATSSMNTGELFF | TGTGCCACGAGCTCGATGAACACCGGGGAGCTGTTTTTT
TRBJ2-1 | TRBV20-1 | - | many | CSAPPPGNEQFF | TGCAGTGCTCCACCCCCTGGGAATGAGCAGTTCTTC
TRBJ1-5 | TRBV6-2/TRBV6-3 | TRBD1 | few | CASRWGQANQPQHF | TGTGCCAGCAGATGGGGACAGGCCAATCAGCCCCAGCATTTT
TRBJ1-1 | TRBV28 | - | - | CASTRGGDTEAFF | TGTGCCAGCACTCGGGGGGGGGACACTGAAGCTTTCTTT
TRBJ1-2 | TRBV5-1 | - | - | CASRRPGAPYGYTF | TGCGCCAGTAGACGGCCCGGGGCCCCGTATGGCTACACCTTC
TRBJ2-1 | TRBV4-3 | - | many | CASSQDWAGTPQFF | TGCGCCAGCAGCCAAGATTGGGCCGGGACACCCCAGTTCTTC
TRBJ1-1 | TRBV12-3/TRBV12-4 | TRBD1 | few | CASTLQGGDTEAFF | TGTGCCAGCACCCTTCAGGGGGGGGACACTGAAGCTTTCTTT
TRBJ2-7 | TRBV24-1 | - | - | CATSGSLDEQYF | TGTGCCACCTCCGGGAGTCTTGACGAGCAGTACTTC
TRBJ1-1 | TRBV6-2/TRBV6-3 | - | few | CASSTYLSTEAFF | TGTGCCAGCAGTACATATCTGAGCACTGAAGCTTTCTTT
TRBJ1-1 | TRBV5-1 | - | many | CASSWDGRGYTEAFF | TGCGCCAGCAGCTGGGACGGACGCGGTTACACTGAAGCTTTCTTT
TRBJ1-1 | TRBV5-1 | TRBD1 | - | CASSRDSHANTEAFF | TGCGCCAGCAGTCGGGACAGCCACGCTAACACTGAAGCTTTCTTT
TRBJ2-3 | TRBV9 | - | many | CASSVASTDTQYF | TGTGCCAGCAGCGTAGCAAGCACAGATACGCAGTATTTT
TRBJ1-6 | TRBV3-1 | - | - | CASSSQDNLLYNSPLHF | TGTGCCAGCAGCTCACAGGACAACCTGCTCTATAATTCACCCCTCCACTTT